This TCR beta chain appears in the sequencing data of a study of cytomegalovirus exposure and HLA in healthy donors (dated by TCRdb to 2015 to 2018). For the study in its entirety: An earlier analysis of roughly 630 of the donors reported about 250 Gb of sequence data and 100 million to 130 million unique TCR beta sequences from about 180 million T cells. High-throughput TCR immunosequencing, statistical association of individual TCRs with disease status, and machine learning were combined to predict cytomegalovirus infection status. HLA typing included class I and class II loci at four-digit resolution. Typing coverage differed by locus: A, B, C, DRB1 and DQB1 were typed in about 629-630 donors, DQA1 in approximately 520, DPA1 in 600 to 610, and DPB1 in just under 490. Genome-wide SNP genotypes for about 60% of the roughly 670 donors were used in a later genetic analysis, which treated that subset as a discovery cohort. An earlier analysis of a few hundred of the donors applied high-throughput TCR beta sequencing to assess whether each TCR beta V gene segment acted as functional or pseudogenic. Of the 300 to 500 genotyped donors, 65% to 90% were placed in the genetic ancestry cluster associated with self-reported Caucasian donors. Every discovery cohort repertoire had been produced on one sequencing platform. About five DR-DQ haplotypes were handled as single units for association and clustering because linkage in the cohort was strong. The study aimed to test whether signatures of past pathogen exposure could be identified by cataloging public T cell receptors. Among roughly 400 genotyped donors of the cohort, an average of approximately 240,000 unique TCR beta nucleotide sequences were sequenced per donor, about a sixth of them non-productive. In a later analysis, previously published TCR beta repertoires from several hundred donors were re-analyzed and high-resolution HLA genotyping was added so that TCR occurrence patterns could be studied. The study profiled the T cell repertoires of about 720 subjects by immunosequencing and related them to cytomegalovirus serostatus. In addition to the first cohort of hundreds of subjects, a separate validation cohort of 120 different subjects was used. Donor age, sex, ethnicity and CMV serostatus were compiled alongside the repertoire data. An early release covering around 630 HLA-typed donors comprised about 300 gigabases of sequencing data and roughly 86 million unique TCR sequences. Rather than using new phenotypic data, the later analysis identified candidate immune exposures from TCR beta sequences and from how often those sequences occurred across donors. Overall results and qualifications from the work: In an earlier analysis of some 540 of the donors, most TCR beta V segments appeared in productive rearrangements about 90% or about 30% of the time, broadly matching IMGT annotations. A further reported finding was that TCR beta sequences accurately predicted the HLA-A and HLA-B alleles for most subjects in the first cohort. The classifier was reported to diagnose cytomegalovirus status with high specificity and sensitivity in both the original and validation cohorts. Over 15 rarely observed V segments, including chromosome 9 orphons, were excluded from the earlier analysis of a few hundred of the donors because counts were too low. In this cohort, only TCR beta chains were sequenced, and detectable features were limited by the absence of alpha or paired-chain data. Assigning TCR associations to individual alleles was difficult when HLA alleles, especially DR and DQ, strongly co-occurred. Because HLA typing was unavailable for some donors at each locus, only the typed subset was used in association tests. The authors suggested that the approach could potentially be extended to other disease states and immunological phenotypes. A later analysis found that TCR association rates varied across HLA loci, with DRB1 alleles showing the most associated TCRs and HLA-C alleles the fewest. Compared with the roughly 670-donor mean, donors in an Asian-associated ancestry cluster had fewer N-insertions in productive TCRs, according to a later genetic analysis. A later genetic analysis associated a missense DCLRE1C variant with V-gene and J-gene trimming of TCR beta chains, and an independent cohort replicated the association. In a later analysis, most CMV-associated TCR beta chains were found to appear HLA-restricted, with HLA associations seemingly driven largely by CMV exposure. Roughly uniform sequencing depth across donors was assumed in presence/absence analyses, although this assumption may not hold. Immune exposure information for the cohort was limited to CMV serostatus. Specific HLA alleles were associated with around 18,000 TCR beta sequences at a false discovery rate of 0.05 in a later analysis. Compared with equally common non-associated chains, HLA-associated TCR beta chains in a later analysis were more clonally expanded and had lower generation probabilities. Most TCR sequences were observed very rarely across donors, whereas some public TCRs were present in many individuals. Several of the top co-occurrence clusters appeared to be linked to parvovirus B19, influenza, CMV and Epstein-Barr virus, according to a later analysis. Some IMGT-functional V segments, including TRBV6-2 and TRBV6-3, could not be told apart with the 87-base-pair reads, so those segments were excluded. A cluster of highly shared sequence variants was judged likely to be a technical artifact of the sequencing pipeline. A total of fewer than 200 TCR beta chains were listed by the study as associated with cytomegalovirus. Linkage disequilibrium might explain the correlated functional status among segregating V segments, but an unknown experimental factor could not be excluded. Three of the identified cytomegalovirus-associated TCR beta chains were confirmed in vitro to be specific for cytomegalovirus antigens.

In total, roughly 710 healthy bone marrow donors made up the cohort. At the time of sampling, every cohort member was nominally healthy, though immune exposures that went unrecorded were likely present. The donor was CMV seropositive and was included in the group of 250 to 350 seropositive cohort members. A peripheral blood sample was provided by each donor, and peripheral blood mononuclear cells were used for TCR beta sequencing. The Qiagen DNeasy Blood Extraction Kit was used to extract genomic DNA from the blood cell samples. This clone was recorded only once. The target of this receptor is not known. The sample holds no much larger clone one base away, and base qualities are not on file. The library was obtained by the immunoSEQ multiplex PCR assay. A mixture of 60 forward primers for TCR Vbeta segments and 13 reverse primers for TCR Jbeta segments was used in the multiplex PCR. The CDR3 region of rearranged TCR beta genes was amplified from genomic DNA by a multiplex PCR assay. On the Illumina HiSeq System, the amplified TCR beta libraries were sequenced as 87-base-pair reads. The study's processing was this. A later analysis counted around 72 million unique TCR beta chains across the 666 repertoires, and around 9.9 million of these chains were shared by at least two donors. Raw reads were error-corrected and collapsed into unique sequences by a nearest-neighbor algorithm in which closely related sequences were merged to remove PCR and sequencing errors. Alignment of CDR3 sequences to IMGT reference sequences was used to assign V, D and J gene segments. For a sequence to be retained, a match of at least six nucleotides to both a V gene segment and a J gene segment was required. A rearrangement was called productive if the CDR3 had no stop codons and remained in frame with V and J, and every other rearrangement was called non-productive. CDR3 was defined by IMGT convention, running from the second conserved V-encoded cysteine to the conserved J-encoded phenylalanine. In an earlier analysis of 500 to 650 of the donors, sequences lacking an unambiguous match to a single V gene segment were excluded. In an earlier analysis of approximately 590 of the donors, a V segment was called functional when productive rearrangements were above 56.7%, and segregating when the standard deviation between donors exceeded 5%. A statistical classification framework was built to diagnose cytomegalovirus status from the catalog of TCR beta chain sequences. In a later analysis, TCR nucleotide sequences were compared against IMGT/GENE-DB human TR gene sequences so that V and J genes could be assigned. The TCRdist pipeline was used in a later analysis to assign CDR3 sequences and most-parsimonious VDJ recombination scenarios. In a later analysis, every TCR beta chain was defined by the combination of its CDR3 amino acid sequence and its V-gene family, and reads without a unique V-gene family were dropped. As a way to deal with suspected cross-contamination and a sequencing artifact, a later analysis dropped roughly 600 nucleotide sequences that were highly shared and had low generation probability. A later analysis calculated a clonal expansion index for each public chain from normalized within-repertoire ranks of inferred template counts. Generation probabilities in a later analysis came from a VDJ recombination model fitted to out-of-frame rearrangements, and those results were checked against IGoR. In a later analysis, hypergeometric tests were used to score TCR-TCR, TCR-HLA and TCR-CMV co-occurrence, with a repertoire-size bias correction applied to TCR pairs. To estimate false discovery rates, a later analysis permuted the HLA or CMV assignments 20 times. In a later analysis, co-occurring TCRs were grouped with DBSCAN, and TCRdist sequence similarity was added when clustering was performed within HLA-allele-positive subsets. Repertoires with fewer than 30,000 or more than 120,000 public chains were left out of co-occurrence clustering, as were roughly five repertoires with anomalous nucleotide sharing. TCRdb stores this immuneACCESS table with in-frame sequences only. Part of the clones is absent; in the studies checked, under half of the shortfall reflects unresolved V genes, and no reason is known for the rest. D and trimming come from the DNA, and the V and J calls and clone size come from that table. Recorded for this sample are around 190,000 clones; roughly four fifths of them occurred a single time. The top ten clones comprise roughly 2.8% of the sample.

V and J are truncated by 3 bases and 8 bases respectively, leaving an intervening sequence of 11 bases. CDR1 ENHRY and CDR2 SYGVKD were looked up in the germline V gene. The CDR3, cysteine through phenylalanine, is 13 amino acids long. The read is trimmed to its CDR3 DNA, 39 bases read in frame from base 1. Recombination joined TRBV10-3 with TRBJ2-1, with TRBD2 as a weak D call on 5 bases. Sequenced: PBMCs. The sequence derives from a woman in her 30s in good health and CMV-seropositive. The CDR3 region reads CAISDLGLHEQFF. At the DNA level, the sequence is TGTGCCATCAGTGACCTAGGACTTCATGAGCAGTTCTTC.